The present T cell receptor (beta chain) was sequenced within a study of blood T cell repertoires in COVID-19 (dated by TCRdb to the early 2020s). Notes on the research overall: Samples from collaborators originated in the United States, Italy and Spain and spanned both the acute and convalescent phases of COVID-19. Nearly every sample came with metadata listing a de-identified subject ID, COVID-19 status, age in years and sex. Samples were obtained from the ongoing ImmuneRACE study (first 160 participants) and from some 1,200 subjects provided by 6 global collaborators. Where available, HLA class I and class II types were obtained from metadata supplied by the sample provider rather than from assay-based typing. The repertoires were made available in a free public database intended to serve as a resource for research on the immune response to SARS-CoV-2. The material from the prospective study consisted of cDNA or gDNA derived from T cells, B-cell-depleted T cells, or PBMCs. The dataset comprised deeply sampled blood TCRbeta repertoires from subjects exposed to, actively infected with, or recovered from COVID-19.

The collaborating institutions used their own protocols to collect whole blood in K2EDTA tubes. For TCRbeta analysis, collaborators shipped samples in one of three forms: frozen whole blood, isolated PBMCs, or DNA extracted from either of those sample types. The study at large found these results: The quantity of clinical and demographic metadata differed by source and by participant and was supplied without curation.

TCRbeta CDR3 regions were amplified from genomic DNA by means of the immunoSEQ Assay, a bias-controlled multiplex PCR. Per the original workflow: Within the assay, amplification of reference gene primers was used to estimate how many nucleated cells each sample contained. To quantify the absolute abundance of each unique TCRbeta CDR3 rearrangement, sequence reads were collapsed and filtered. For each sample, productive Simpson clonality was calculated as the square root of Simpson's diversity index over productive rearrangements. The clones in this table, taken by TCRdb from immuneACCESS, are in-frame only. Not every clone is retained; where verified, under half of the shortfall comes from an unresolved V gene, and the cause of the rest is unknown. V, J and clone size are taken as reported in that table, and D and trimming were inferred from the DNA itself. Here the sample has about 220,000 clones; approximately 80% occur a single time. Of the sample, just under 20% is held by the ten largest clones.

Comments on this clone: It lacks a known antigen. Base qualities were left out, and no much larger clone turns up one base away.

Sequenced: peripheral blood. This receptor was obtained from a man between 25 and 39 years old with active or convalescent COVID-19.

The CDR3 has the sequence CSVDGLLLYDTQYF. The nucleotide sequence reads as follows: TGCAGCGTTGACGGCTTGCTACTATACGATACGCAGTATTTT. The chain employs TRBV29-1 and TRBJ2-3, with no confidently assigned D gene. The CDR3 goes from the cysteine to the phenylalanine over 14 residues. Only CDR3 DNA remains: 42 bases, in frame from the first base. CDR1 and CDR2 (SQVTM, ANQGSEA) derive from the germline V gene. The V end loses 3 bases and the J end loses 6 bases, and a stretch of 16 bases separates them.